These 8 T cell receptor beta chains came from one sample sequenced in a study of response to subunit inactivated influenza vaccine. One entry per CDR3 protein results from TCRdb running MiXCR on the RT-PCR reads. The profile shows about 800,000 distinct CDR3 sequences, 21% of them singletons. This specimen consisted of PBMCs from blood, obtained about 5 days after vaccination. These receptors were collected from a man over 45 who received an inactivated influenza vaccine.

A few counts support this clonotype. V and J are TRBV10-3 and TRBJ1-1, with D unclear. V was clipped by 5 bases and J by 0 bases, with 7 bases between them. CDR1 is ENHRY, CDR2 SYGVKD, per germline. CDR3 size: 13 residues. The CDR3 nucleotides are TGTGCCATCAGTACGGACTTGAACACTGAAGCTTTCTTT. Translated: CAISTDLNTEAFF.

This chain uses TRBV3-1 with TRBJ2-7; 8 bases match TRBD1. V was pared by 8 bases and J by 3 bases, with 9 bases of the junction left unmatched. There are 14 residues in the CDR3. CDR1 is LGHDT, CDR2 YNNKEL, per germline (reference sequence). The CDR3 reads CASCLGQVCYEQYF. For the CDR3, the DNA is TGTGCCAGCTGCCTGGGACAGGTGTGCTACGAGCAGTACTTC.

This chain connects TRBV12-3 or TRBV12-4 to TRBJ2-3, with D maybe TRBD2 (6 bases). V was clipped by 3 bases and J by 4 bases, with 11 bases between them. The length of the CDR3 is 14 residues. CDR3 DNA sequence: TGTGCCAGCAGTTTCGCTAGCGTGTCAGATACGCAGTATTTT. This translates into CASSFASVSDTQYF.

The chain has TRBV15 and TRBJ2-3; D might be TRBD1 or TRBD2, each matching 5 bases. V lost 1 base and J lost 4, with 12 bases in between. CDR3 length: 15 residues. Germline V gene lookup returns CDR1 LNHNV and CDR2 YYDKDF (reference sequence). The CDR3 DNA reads TGTGCCACCAGCAGAGGGGGTTTGGGGGCAGATACGCAGTATTTT. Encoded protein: CATSRGGLGADTQYF.

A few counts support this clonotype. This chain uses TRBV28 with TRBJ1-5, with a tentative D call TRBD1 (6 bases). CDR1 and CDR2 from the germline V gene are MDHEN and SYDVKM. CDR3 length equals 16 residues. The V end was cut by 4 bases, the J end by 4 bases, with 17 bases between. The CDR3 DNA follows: TGTGCCAGCAGTTCCCACAGGGTTGGGGAAAATCAGCCCCAGCATTTT. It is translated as CASSSHRVGENQPQHF. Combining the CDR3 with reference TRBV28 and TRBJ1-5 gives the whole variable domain DVKVTQSSRYLVKRTGEKVFLECVQDMDHENMFWYRQDPGLGLRLIYFSYDVKMKEKGDIPEGYSVSREKKERFSLILESASTNQTSMYLCASSSHRVGENQPQHFGDGTRLSIL.

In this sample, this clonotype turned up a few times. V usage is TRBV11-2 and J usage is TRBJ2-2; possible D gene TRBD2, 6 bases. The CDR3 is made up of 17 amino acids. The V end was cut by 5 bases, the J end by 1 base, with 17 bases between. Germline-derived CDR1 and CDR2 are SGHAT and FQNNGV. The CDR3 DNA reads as TGTGCCAGCAGCCCCCCCCCGGGACTGCAGAACACCGGGGAGCTGTTTTTT. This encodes CASSPPPGLQNTGELFF. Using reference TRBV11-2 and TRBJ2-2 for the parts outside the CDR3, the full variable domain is EAGVAQSPRYKIIEKRQSVAFWCNPISGHATLYWYQQILGQGPKLLIQFQNNGVVDDSQLPKDRFSAERLKGVDSTLKIQPAKLEDSAVYLCASSPPPGLQNTGELFFGEGSRLTVL.

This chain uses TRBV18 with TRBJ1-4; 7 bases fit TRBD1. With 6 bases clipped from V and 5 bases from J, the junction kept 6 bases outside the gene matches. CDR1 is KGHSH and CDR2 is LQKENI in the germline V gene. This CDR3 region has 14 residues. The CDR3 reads CASSRDSPNEKLFF. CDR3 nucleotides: TGTGCCAGCTCCAGGGACAGCCCAAATGAAAAACTGTTTTTT.

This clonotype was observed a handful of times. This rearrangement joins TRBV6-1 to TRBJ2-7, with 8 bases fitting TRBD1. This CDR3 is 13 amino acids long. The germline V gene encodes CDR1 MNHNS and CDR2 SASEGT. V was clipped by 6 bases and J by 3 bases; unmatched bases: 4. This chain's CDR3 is CASRKTGGYEQYF. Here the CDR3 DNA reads TGTGCCAGCAGGAAAACAGGGGGCTACGAGCAGTACTTC.